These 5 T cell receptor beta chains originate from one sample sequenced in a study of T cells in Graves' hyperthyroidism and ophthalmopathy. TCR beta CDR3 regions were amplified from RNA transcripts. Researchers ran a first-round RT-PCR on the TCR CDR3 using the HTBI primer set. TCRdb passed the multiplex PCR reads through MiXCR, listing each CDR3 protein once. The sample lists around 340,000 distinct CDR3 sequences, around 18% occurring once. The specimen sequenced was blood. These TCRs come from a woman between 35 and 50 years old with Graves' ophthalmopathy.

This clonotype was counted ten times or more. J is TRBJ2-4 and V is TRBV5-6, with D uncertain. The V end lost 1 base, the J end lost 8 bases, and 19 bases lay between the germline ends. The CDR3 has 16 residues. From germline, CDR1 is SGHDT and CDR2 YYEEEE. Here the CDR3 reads CASSLWGMAIKDIQYF. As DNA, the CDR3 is TGTGCCAGCAGCTTGTGGGGTATGGCAATTAAGGACATTCAGTACTTC.

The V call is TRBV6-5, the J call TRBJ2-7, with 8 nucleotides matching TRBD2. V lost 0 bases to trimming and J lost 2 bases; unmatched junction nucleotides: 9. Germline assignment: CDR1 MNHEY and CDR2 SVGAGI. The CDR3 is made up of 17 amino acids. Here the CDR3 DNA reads TGTGCCAGCAGTTACTCACTGGTCGGGACTAGAGCCTACGAGCAGTACTTC. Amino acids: CASSYSLVGTRAYEQYF.

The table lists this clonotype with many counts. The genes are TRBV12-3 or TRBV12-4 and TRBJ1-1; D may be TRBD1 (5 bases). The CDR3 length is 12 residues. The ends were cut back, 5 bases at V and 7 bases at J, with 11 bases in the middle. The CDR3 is CASSGGRGEAFF. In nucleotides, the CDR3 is TGTGCCAGCAGTGGGGGGAGGGGTGAAGCTTTCTTT.

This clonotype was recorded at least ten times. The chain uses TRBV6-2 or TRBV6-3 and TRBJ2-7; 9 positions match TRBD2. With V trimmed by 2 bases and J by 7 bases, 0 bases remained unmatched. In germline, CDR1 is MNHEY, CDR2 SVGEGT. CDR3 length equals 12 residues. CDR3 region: CASSYLAGEQYF. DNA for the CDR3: TGTGCCAGCAGTTACCTAGCGGGGGAGCAGTACTTC.

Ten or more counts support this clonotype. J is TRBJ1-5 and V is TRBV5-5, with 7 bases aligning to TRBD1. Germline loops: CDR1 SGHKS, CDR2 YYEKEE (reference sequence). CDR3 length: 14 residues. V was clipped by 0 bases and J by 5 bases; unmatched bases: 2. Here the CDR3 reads CASSLGQGHQPQHF. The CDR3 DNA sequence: TGTGCCAGCAGCTTGGGACAGGGTCATCAGCCCCAGCATTTT.